The 27 T cell receptor beta chains in this list originate from one sample, sequenced in a study of blood T cell repertoires in COVID-19 (dated by TCRdb to 2018 to 2021). The method behind the library was the immunoSEQ multiplex PCR assay. TCRdb mirrors the immuneACCESS table, restricted to in-frame sequences. Some clones are absent from its copies; in checked studies, under half trace to an unresolved V gene, and the reason for the others is unknown. A total of roughly 59,000 clones appear in this sample, more than 70% of them only once. The biggest ten clones account for under 8% of the sample. Sequencing was done on a sample of peripheral blood. Every receptor here comes from a human donor in a cohort sampled during active COVID-19.

J is TRBJ1-5 and V is TRBV6-5, with TRBD1 matching over 7 bases. The CDR3 consists of 13 residues. CDR1 MNHEY and CDR2 SVGAGI come from the germline V gene. Germline trimming cut 6 bases from V and 9 bases from J; bases unmatched to any gene: 8. The CDR3 here is CASRTGPLRPQHF. In DNA, the CDR3 is TGTGCCAGCAGGACAGGGCCCCTACGGCCCCAGCATTTT.

This clone has more than one count but fewer than ten. This rearrangement joins TRBV29-1 to TRBJ1-1, with D maybe TRBD1 (5 bases). The germline V gene has CDR1 SQVTM and CDR2 ANQGSEA. V shed 4 bases and J shed 0 bases, with 15 bases lying between them. This CDR3 spans 15 amino acids. The CDR3 DNA follows: TGCAGCGTTGTGGGACGGGGCGGGATGAACACTGAAGCTTTCTTT. Its translation: CSVVGRGGMNTEAFF.

The CDR3, as DNA: TGTGCCAGCAGCCGGACTAGCGAAACCCAAAACATTCAGTACTTC. Translating it yields CASSRTSETQNIQYF. The rearrangement joins TRBV5-4 to TRBJ2-4; 9 bases match TRBD2. Germline V gene sequence: CDR1 SGHNT, CDR2 YYREEE (reference sequence). This CDR3 has 15 residues. Trimming took 4 bases from V and 5 from J; bases not matched to a gene: 7.

The chain uses TRBV6-2 or TRBV6-3 and TRBJ2-7, with 9 bases identical to TRBD2. The CDR3 loop spans 15 amino acids. Germline loops: CDR1 MNHEY, CDR2 SVGEGT. The junction had 4 bases not matched to a gene; V was cut back by 2 bases and J by 2 bases. CDR3 bases: TGTGCCAGCAGTTACGGGAGCGGGGGGACCTACGAGCAGTACTTC. Its protein product is CASSYGSGGTYEQYF.

The V gene is TRBV4-1, the J gene TRBJ2-1; 15 bases align to TRBD2. This CDR3 comprises 18 residues. Germline trimming cut 3 bases from V and 8 bases from J; bases unmatched to any gene: 11. CDR1 MGHRA and CDR2 YSYEKL come from the germline V gene. DNA of the CDR3: TGCGCCAGCAGCCACCTTCCAGTGGGACTAGCGGGGGGTCATGAGCAGTTCTTC. Translated, it gives CASSHLPVGLAGGHEQFF.

V gene TRBV6-6 combines with J gene TRBJ1-2, with TRBD1 matching 7 bases. The germline V gene has CDR1 MNHNY and CDR2 SVGAGI (reference sequence). The CDR3 is 11 amino acids. V was clipped by 5 bases and J by 8 bases; unmatched bases: 2. The CDR3 nucleotides are TGTGCCAGCAGTACAGGGGTCGGCTACACCTTC. Residues: CASSTGVGYTF.

V and J are TRBV2 and TRBJ2-7; perhaps TRBD1 as D (6 bases). The CDR3 consists of 14 residues. V lost 3 bases and J 3 bases, leaving 12 bases between the germline ends. Germline-derived CDR1 and CDR2 are SNHLY and FYNNEI. CDR3 loop: CASSDQGLGYEQYF. The CDR3 nucleotides read TGTGCCAGCAGTGATCAGGGGCTGGGCTACGAGCAGTACTTC.

The chain is built from TRBV9 and TRBJ1-2; 7 bases line up with TRBD1. Trimming at V came to 4 bases and at J to 6 bases, leaving 6 bases not matched to a gene. This CDR3 is built from 13 residues. Germline CDR1 is SGDLS and CDR2 is YYNGEE. CDR3 region: CASSSRDSHGYTF. The CDR3 DNA is TGTGCCAGCAGCTCCCGGGACAGCCATGGCTACACCTTC.

The chain employs TRBV15 and TRBJ2-2, with TRBD1 matching 8 bases. Losses at the gene ends were 4 bases for V and 0 bases for J; bases not matched to a gene: 16. Looked up from germline, CDR1 is LNHNV and CDR2 is YYDKDF (reference sequence). The CDR3 extends over 20 amino acids. CDR3 residues: CATSILRDRILRANTGELFF. In DNA, the CDR3 is TGTGCCACCAGCATCCTTCGGGACAGGATTTTACGCGCGAACACCGGGGAGCTGTTTTTT.

The chain links TRBV6-5 to TRBJ2-3, with 7 bases identical to TRBD1. This CDR3 spans 12 amino acids. V lost 5 bases to trimming and J lost 9 bases; unmatched junction nucleotides: 5. Germline V gives CDR1 MNHEY, CDR2 SVGAGI. CDR3 in DNA: TGTGCCAGCAGTACTGACAGGGAGACGCAGTATTTT. Its translation: CASSTDRETQYF.

The gene calls are TRBV10-1 and TRBJ2-1; 11 positions match TRBD2. CDR1 WNHNN and CDR2 SYGVQD come from the germline V gene (reference sequence). J gave up 5 bases and V 3 bases, and 6 bases lay outside the gene matches. CDR3 size: 16 residues. The CDR3 region is CASSDSGLAENNEQFF. In DNA form, the CDR3 reads TGCGCCAGCAGTGACTCGGGACTAGCGGAAAACAATGAGCAGTTCTTC.

The chain joins TRBV29-1 to TRBJ1-5, with a weak D call TRBD1 (6 bases). CDR3 length: 14 residues. V was pared by 2 bases and J by 3 bases, with 11 bases between. Germline CDR1 and CDR2: SQVTM and ANQGSEA. The CDR3 coding sequence is TGCAGCGTTGAACCCGACAGGTACAATCAGCCCCAGCATTTT. Amino acids: CSVEPDRYNQPQHF.

V is TRBV2 and J is TRBJ2-1; the D gene is possibly TRBD2 (6 bases). CDR3 length: 15 residues. Germline V lookup: CDR1 SNHLY, CDR2 FYNNEI. With 2 bases removed from V and 1 base from J, the gap between germline ends came to 9 bases. Here the CDR3 reads CASSESSGSYNEQFF. CDR3 in DNA: TGTGCCAGCAGTGAATCCAGCGGGTCCTACAATGAGCAGTTCTTC.

This rearrangement joins TRBV24-1 to TRBJ2-3; D possibly corresponds to TRBD1 (6 bases). The length of the CDR3 is 12 residues. Trimming removed 3 bases from V and 14 bases from J, with 14 bases in between. CDR1 is KGHDR and CDR2 is SFDVKD in the germline V gene. CDR3: CATSDTGTKRYF. The CDR3, as DNA: TGTGCCACCAGTGATACCGGGACAAAGCGGTATTTT.

The chain is built from TRBV30 and TRBJ1-3; D is ambiguous. The CDR3 extends over 15 amino acids. Germline CDR1 and CDR2: GTSNPN and SVGIG (reference sequence). V was shortened by 5 bases and J by 0 bases, with 14 bases between the two germline ends. In DNA, the CDR3 is TGTGCCTGGTCCCCGGGAACCAGCTCTGGAAACACCATATATTTT. It is translated as CAWSPGTSSGNTIYF.

The chain uses TRBV6-6 and TRBJ1-6, with D perhaps matching TRBD1 (6 bases). The germline V gene has CDR1 MNHNY and CDR2 SVGAGI (reference sequence). This CDR3 comprises 14 residues. Trimming left V 9 bases short and J 7 bases short, with 16 bases between. This CDR3 reads CASHRESRNSPLHF. The CDR3, as DNA: TGTGCCAGTCACAGGGAAAGTCGCAATTCACCCCTCCACTTT.

This clone was found a few times. This rearrangement joins TRBV9 to TRBJ1-1; D is undetermined. Trimming took off 4 bases at V and 7 bases at J, with 11 bases between the two ends. The germline V gene has CDR1 SGDLS and CDR2 YYNGEE. CDR3 length: 12 amino acids. In DNA, the CDR3 is TGTGCCAGCAGCCTGGAGGTTGGTGAAGCTTTCTTT. Translated, it gives CASSLEVGEAFF.

This rearrangement joins TRBV30 to TRBJ1-3; TRBD1 aligns across 9 bases. The CDR3 runs to 16 residues. Germline-derived CDR1 and CDR2 are GTSNPN and SVGIG (reference sequence). The trim removed 3 bases at V and 1 base at J, leaving 7 bases unmatched. CDR3 amino acids: CAWSIRDRVSGNTIYF. CDR3 bases: TGTGCCTGGAGCATTCGGGACAGGGTTTCTGGAAACACCATATATTTT.

This chain connects TRBV19 to TRBJ2-1, with D perhaps matching TRBD2 (5 bases). Germline V gene lookup returns CDR1 LNHDA and CDR2 SQIVND (reference sequence). The CDR3 loop spans 12 amino acids. V was pared by 5 bases and J by 9 bases, with 11 bases between. This chain's CDR3 is CASSLLAGEQFF. The CDR3 nucleotides read TGTGCCAGTAGTCTTCTAGCCGGTGAGCAGTTCTTC.

The chain is built from TRBV6-1 and TRBJ1-2; D remains ambiguous. V lost 3 bases, J lost 4 bases, and 12 bases lay in between. This CDR3 region has 14 residues. The germline CDR1 and CDR2 sequences are MNHNS and SASEGT. The CDR3 DNA follows: TGTGCCAGCAGTGATCGGTCGGGAGTCTATGGCTACACCTTC. It translates to CASSDRSGVYGYTF.

The chain is built from TRBV7-9 and TRBJ2-5; no clear D gene. The V and J ends lost 0 bases and 4 bases respectively, with 3 bases between them. Germline assignment: CDR1 SEHNR and CDR2 FQNEAQ (reference sequence). This CDR3 contains 12 residues. The chain's CDR3 is CASSLALETQYF. CDR3 sequence (DNA): TGTGCCAGCAGCTTAGCCCTAGAGACCCAGTACTTC.

This sequence joins TRBV5-6 and TRBJ1-2; 9 positions agree with TRBD1. CDR1 is SGHDT and CDR2 is YYEEEE in the germline V gene. The CDR3 is 16 residues long. Losses at the gene ends were 3 bases for V and 0 bases for J; bases not matched to a gene: 6. Here the CDR3 reads CASSYGQGRANYGYTF. The CDR3 DNA is TGTGCCAGCAGCTATGGACAGGGGAGAGCTAACTATGGCTACACCTTC.

V gene TRBV6-5 combines with J gene TRBJ1-2; 7 nucleotides agree with TRBD1. Per the germline V gene, CDR1 is MNHEY and CDR2 is SVGAGI. Trimming removed 5 bases from V and 2 bases from J; junction bases left unmatched: 2. The CDR3 loop spans 13 amino acids. The chain's CDR3 is CASSLTGNYGYTF. The CDR3 coding sequence is TGTGCCAGCAGTCTGACAGGGAACTATGGCTACACCTTC.

This chain uses TRBV7-8 with TRBJ2-5; TRBD2 aligns across 8 bases. With 5 bases clipped from V and 2 bases from J, the junction kept 7 bases outside the gene matches. Looked up from germline, CDR1 is SGHVS and CDR2 is FQNEAQ. The CDR3 is made up of 15 amino acids. CDR3 DNA sequence: TGTGCCAGCAGCCCGGGGGGGTGGCGACAAGAGACCCAGTACTTC. Its translation: CASSPGGWRQETQYF.

Only a few counts were recorded for this clone. This chain links TRBV9 with TRBJ1-2; no clear D gene. Deletions cut 3 bases from V and 5 bases from J, with 11 bases between. The CDR3 runs 13 residues. In germline, CDR1 is SGDLS, CDR2 YYNGEE. The DNA of the CDR3 is TGTGCCAGCAGCGAGAGAGGGCGGTATGGCTACACCTTC. Translated, it gives CASSERGRYGYTF.

CDR3 residues: CASSLDRGRYGYTF. The CDR3 region has the DNA TGTGCCAGCAGCCTGGACAGGGGTCGTTATGGCTACACCTTC. The gene calls are TRBV6-5 and TRBJ1-2, with 9 nucleotides matching TRBD1. The V gene's germline CDR1 is MNHEY and CDR2 SVGAGI. This CDR3 has 14 residues. The trim removed 6 bases at V and 5 bases at J, leaving 7 bases unmatched.

The chain uses TRBV4-1 and TRBJ2-5, with D unresolved. Germline V lookup: CDR1 MGHRA, CDR2 YSYEKL. Trimming left V 1 base short and J 5 bases short, with 11 bases between. The CDR3 is 14 amino acids. CDR3 DNA: TGCGCCAGCAGCCAAGCAGCGAGTGGGGAGACCCAGTACTTC. Translated: CASSQAASGETQYF.